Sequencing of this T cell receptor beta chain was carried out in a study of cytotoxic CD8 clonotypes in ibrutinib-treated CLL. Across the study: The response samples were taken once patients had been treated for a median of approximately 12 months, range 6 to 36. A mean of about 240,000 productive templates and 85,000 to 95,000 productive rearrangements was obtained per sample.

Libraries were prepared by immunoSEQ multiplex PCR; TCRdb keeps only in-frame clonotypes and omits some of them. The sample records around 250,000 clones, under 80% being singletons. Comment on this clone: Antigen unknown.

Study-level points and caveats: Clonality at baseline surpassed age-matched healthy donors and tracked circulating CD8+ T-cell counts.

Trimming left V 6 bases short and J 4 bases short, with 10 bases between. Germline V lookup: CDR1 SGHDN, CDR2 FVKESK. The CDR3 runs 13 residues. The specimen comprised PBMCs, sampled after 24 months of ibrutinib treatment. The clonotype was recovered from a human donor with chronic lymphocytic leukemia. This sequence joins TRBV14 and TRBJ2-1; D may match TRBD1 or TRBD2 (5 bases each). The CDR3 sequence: CASRPGAYNEQFF. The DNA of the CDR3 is TGTGCCAGCAGACCCGGGGCATACAATGAGCAGTTCTTC.